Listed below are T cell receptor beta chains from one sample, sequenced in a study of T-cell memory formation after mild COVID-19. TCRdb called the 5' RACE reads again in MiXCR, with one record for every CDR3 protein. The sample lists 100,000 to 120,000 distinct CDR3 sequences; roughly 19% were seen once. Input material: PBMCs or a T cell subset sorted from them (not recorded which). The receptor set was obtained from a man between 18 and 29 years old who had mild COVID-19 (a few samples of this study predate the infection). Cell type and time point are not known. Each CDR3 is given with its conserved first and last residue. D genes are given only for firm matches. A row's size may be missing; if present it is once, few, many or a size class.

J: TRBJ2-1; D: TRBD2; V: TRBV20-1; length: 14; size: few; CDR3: CSASLLAGYNEQFF; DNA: TGCAGTGCTAGTCTTCTAGCGGGTTACAATGAGCAGTTCTTC
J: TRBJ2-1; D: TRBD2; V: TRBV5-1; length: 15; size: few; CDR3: CASSRAGGTTNEQFF; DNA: TGCGCCAGCAGTCGCGCGGGGGGGACCACCAATGAGCAGTTCTTC
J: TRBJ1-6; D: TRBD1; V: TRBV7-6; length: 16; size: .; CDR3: CASSPRDRAYNSPLHF; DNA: TGTGCCAGCAGCCCTAGGGACAGAGCCTATAATTCACCCCTCCACTTT
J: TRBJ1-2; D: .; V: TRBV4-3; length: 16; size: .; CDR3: CASSQDLGRSDYGYTF; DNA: TGCGCCAGCAGCCAAGATCTCGGCAGGTCGGACTATGGCTACACCTTC
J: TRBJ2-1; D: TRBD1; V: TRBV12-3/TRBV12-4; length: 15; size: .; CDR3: CASSSDSVGGYEQFF; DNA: TGTGCCAGCAGTTCCGACTCTGTAGGGGGCTATGAGCAGTTCTTC
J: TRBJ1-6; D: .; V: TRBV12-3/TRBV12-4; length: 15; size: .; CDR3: CASSRQPGMNSPLHF; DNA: TGTGCCAGCAGTCGACAGCCGGGCATGAATTCACCCCTCCACTTT
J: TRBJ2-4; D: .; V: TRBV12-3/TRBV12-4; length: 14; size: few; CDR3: CASSVGGLGNIQYF; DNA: TGTGCCAGCAGTGTCGGGGGGCTAGGAAACATTCAGTACTTC
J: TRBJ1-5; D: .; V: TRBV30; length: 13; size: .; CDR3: CAWSREMNQPQHF; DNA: TGTGCCTGGAGTCGAGAGATGAATCAGCCCCAGCATTTT
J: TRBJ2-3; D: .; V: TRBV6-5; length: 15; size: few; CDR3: CASSYAHLGGDTQYF; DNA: TGTGCCAGCAGTTACGCGCACCTTGGGGGTGATACGCAGTATTTT
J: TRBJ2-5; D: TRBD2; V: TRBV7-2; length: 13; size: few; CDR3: CASGTGTTKTQYF; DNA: TGTGCCAGTGGGACCGGGACTACGAAGACCCAGTACTTC
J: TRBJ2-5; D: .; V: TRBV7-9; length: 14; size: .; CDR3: CASSLGSPVETQYF; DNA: TGTGCCAGCAGCTTAGGTAGTCCCGTCGAGACCCAGTACTTC
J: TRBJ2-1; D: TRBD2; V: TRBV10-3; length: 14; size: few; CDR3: CAISEARGVSEQFF; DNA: TGTGCCATCAGTGAAGCGCGGGGGGTCAGTGAGCAGTTCTTC
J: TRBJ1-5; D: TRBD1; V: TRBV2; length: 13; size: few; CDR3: CASSTGAVQPQHF; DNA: TGTGCCAGCAGTACAGGGGCGGTTCAGCCCCAGCATTTT
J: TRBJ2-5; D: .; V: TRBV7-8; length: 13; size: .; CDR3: CASSYPGGETQYF; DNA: TGTGCCAGCAGCTACCCTGGCGGAGAGACCCAGTACTTC
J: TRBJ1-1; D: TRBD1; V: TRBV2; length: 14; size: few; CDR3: CASIYQGVGTEAFF; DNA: TGTGCCAGCATTTACCAGGGGGTCGGAACTGAAGCTTTCTTT